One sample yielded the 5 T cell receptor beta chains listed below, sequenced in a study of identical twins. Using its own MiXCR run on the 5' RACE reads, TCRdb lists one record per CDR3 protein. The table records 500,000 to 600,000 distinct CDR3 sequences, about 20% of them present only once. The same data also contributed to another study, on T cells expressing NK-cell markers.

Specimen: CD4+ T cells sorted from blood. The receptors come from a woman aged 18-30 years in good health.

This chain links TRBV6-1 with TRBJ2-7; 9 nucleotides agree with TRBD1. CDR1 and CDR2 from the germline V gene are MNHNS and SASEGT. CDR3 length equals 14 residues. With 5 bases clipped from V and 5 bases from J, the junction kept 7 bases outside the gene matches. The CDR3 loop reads CASSLGQGTDEQYF. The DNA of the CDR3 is TGTGCCAGCAGTCTCGGACAGGGGACGGACGAGCAGTACTTC.

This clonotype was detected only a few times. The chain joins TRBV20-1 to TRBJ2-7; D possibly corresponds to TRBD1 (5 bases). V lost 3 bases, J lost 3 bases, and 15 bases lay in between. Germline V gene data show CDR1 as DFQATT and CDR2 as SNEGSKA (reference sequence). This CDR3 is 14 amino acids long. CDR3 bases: TGCAGTGCTAGGAAGTTAACAGGTCTCTACGAGCAGTACTTC. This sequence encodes CSARKLTGLYEQYF.

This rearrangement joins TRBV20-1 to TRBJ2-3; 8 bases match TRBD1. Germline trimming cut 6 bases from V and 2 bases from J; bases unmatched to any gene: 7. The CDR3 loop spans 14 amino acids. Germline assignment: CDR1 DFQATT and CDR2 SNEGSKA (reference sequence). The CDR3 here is CSAWDRSYTDTQYF. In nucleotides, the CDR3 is TGCAGTGCGTGGGACAGGTCTTACACAGATACGCAGTATTTT.

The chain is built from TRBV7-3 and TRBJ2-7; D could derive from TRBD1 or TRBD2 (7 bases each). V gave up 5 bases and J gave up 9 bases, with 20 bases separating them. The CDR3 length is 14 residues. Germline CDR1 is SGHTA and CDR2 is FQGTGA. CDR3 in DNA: TGTGCCAGCAGCCCAGGGGGGGCGCAGTCGTGGCAGTACTTC. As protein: CASSPGGAQSWQYF.

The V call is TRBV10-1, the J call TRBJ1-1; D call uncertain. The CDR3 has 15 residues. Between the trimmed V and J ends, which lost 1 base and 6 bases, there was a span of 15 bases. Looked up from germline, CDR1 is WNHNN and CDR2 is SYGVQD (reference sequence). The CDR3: CASSEYGEIDAEAFF. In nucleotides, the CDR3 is TGCGCCAGCAGTGAGTATGGGGAGATCGACGCTGAAGCTTTCTTT.